This entry lists 28 T cell receptor beta chains sequenced from one sample in a study of control samples from healthy donors and cancer patients. Produced via immunoSEQ multiplex PCR; TCRdb's table is partial and in-frame only. The sample has about 70,000 clones, roughly 84% seen once. The sequenced material came from blood. These receptor sequences come from a man aged 50 or older in good health.

The V gene is TRBV28, the J gene TRBJ1-5; weak D call: TRBD1 (5 bases). Germline lookup yields CDR1 MDHEN and CDR2 SYDVKM. V was clipped by 5 bases and J by 3 bases, with 14 bases between them. This CDR3 is built from 15 residues. The CDR3 protein is CASSEGASYNQPQHF. CDR3 nucleotides: TGTGCCAGCAGTGAAGGGGCCTCATACAATCAGCCCCAGCATTTT.

The sample holds one count of this clone. This chain uses TRBV6-1 with TRBJ2-7; 7 nucleotides line up with TRBD2. Per germline, CDR1 MNHNS and CDR2 SASEGT. The V gene end was trimmed by 3 bases and the J gene end by 2 bases; junction bases not matched to a gene: 7. This CDR3 region has 15 residues. The CDR3 loop is CASSDYGRRAYEQYF. The CDR3 DNA reads TGTGCCAGCAGTGATTACGGGAGGAGGGCCTACGAGCAGTACTTC.

The V call is TRBV6-5, the J call TRBJ1-1; a possible D gene is TRBD1 (5 bases). The ends were cut back, 6 bases at V and 1 base at J, with 15 bases in the middle. Germline V gene sequence: CDR1 MNHEY, CDR2 SVGAGI. The CDR3 is 15 amino acids. The CDR3 is CASRTTGTENTEAFF. DNA of the CDR3: TGTGCCAGCAGAACGACCGGGACGGAGAACACTGAAGCTTTCTTT.

V usage is TRBV6-2 or TRBV6-3 and J usage is TRBJ2-2, with D tentatively TRBD1 or TRBD2 (5 bases each). The germline V and J ends were trimmed by 5 bases and 0 bases, with 16 bases remaining between them. This CDR3 region has 17 residues. Germline V gene lookup returns CDR1 MNHEY and CDR2 SVGEGT. DNA for the CDR3: TGTGCCAGCAGTACTGGGACGGGAATTGCGAACACCGGGGAGCTGTTTTTT. Protein sequence: CASSTGTGIANTGELFF.

The chain joins TRBV6-5 to TRBJ1-2, with TRBD1 identical over 9 bases. V lost 2 bases and J lost 6; bases outside the gene matches: 4. Per the germline V gene, CDR1 is MNHEY and CDR2 is SVGAGI. The CDR3 has 14 amino acids. CDR3 region: CASSYRDRVDGYTF. The CDR3 DNA is TGTGCCAGCAGTTACAGGGACAGGGTGGATGGCTACACCTTC.

The chain combines TRBV6-2 or TRBV6-3 with TRBJ2-5, with D possibly matching TRBD1 (6 bases). V was pared by 4 bases and J by 0 bases, with 15 bases between. The CDR3 spans 16 residues. Germline V gene lookup returns CDR1 MNHEY and CDR2 SVGEGT. DNA for the CDR3: TGTGCCAGCAGTTTACAGGGTGGGTCGTACCAAGAGACCCAGTACTTC. Translated, it gives CASSLQGGSYQETQYF.

The rearrangement links TRBV5-4 to TRBJ2-2; 8 nucleotides line up with TRBD1. J lost 6 bases, V lost 4 bases, and 8 bases had no gene match. The CDR3 is made up of 15 amino acids. From germline, CDR1 is SGHNT and CDR2 YYREEE (reference sequence). The CDR3 loop reads CASSPVTGGAGELFF. CDR3 sequence (DNA): TGTGCCAGCAGCCCTGTAACAGGGGGAGCCGGGGAGCTGTTTTTT.

The J gene is TRBJ2-2, the V gene TRBV15, with D possibly being TRBD2 (6 bases). The V gene lost 0 bases and the J gene lost 17 bases, with 19 bases spanning the gap. The CDR3 runs 14 residues. CDR1 LNHNV and CDR2 YYDKDF come from the germline V gene (reference sequence). CDR3 DNA sequence: TGTGCCACCAGCAGAGAGGAGGAAGGAGCGGGCCTTTTTTTT. Its translation is CATSREEEGAGLFF.

The V gene is TRBV30, the J gene TRBJ2-7; no clear D gene. V was clipped by 0 bases and J by 6 bases, with 6 bases between them. Germline CDR1 GTSNPN, CDR2 SVGIG (reference sequence). This CDR3 spans 11 amino acids. The CDR3 region has the DNA TGTGCCTGGAGTGTACGGGCCGAGCAGTACTTC. This codes for CAWSVRAEQYF.

This clone was observed a single time. J is TRBJ2-3 and V is TRBV7-2; no clear D. V lost 3 bases to trimming and J lost 2 bases, with 9 bases between them. The CDR3 is made up of 14 amino acids. Germline V gene lookup returns CDR1 SGHTA and CDR2 FQGNSA. CDR3 region: CASSFHSLTDTQYF. Written as DNA, the CDR3 is TGTGCCAGCAGCTTCCACTCTCTCACAGATACGCAGTATTTT.

V gene TRBV28 combines with J gene TRBJ2-2; 7 bases agree with TRBD1. The CDR3 has 15 residues. Germline assignment: CDR1 MDHEN and CDR2 SYDVKM. V lost 6 bases, J lost 2 bases, and 6 bases stayed unmatched. Here the CDR3 reads CASRKGQINTGELFF. Here the CDR3 DNA reads TGTGCCAGCAGGAAGGGACAGATCAACACCGGGGAGCTGTTTTTT.

This clone has only one observation. The genes are TRBV21-1 and TRBJ2-1; the table calls TRBD2, which could not be checked here. TRBV21-1 is a recognized pseudogene. The CDR3 spans 20 residues. The CDR3 protein is CASSKAEETPEDYGGNEQFF. In DNA form, the CDR3 reads TGTGCCAGCAGCAAAGCGGAGGAAACACCCGAGGACTACGGGGGCAATGAGCAGTTCTTC.

The chain carries TRBV15 and TRBJ1-4; no clear D. Trimming took off 3 bases at V and 4 bases at J, with 15 bases between the two ends. The CDR3 spans 16 residues. Germline V lookup: CDR1 LNHNV, CDR2 YYDKDF (reference sequence). The CDR3 is CATSRRAGQGNEKLFF. CDR3 nucleotide sequence: TGTGCCACCAGCAGGAGGGCAGGTCAAGGTAATGAAAAACTGTTTTTT. Using reference TRBV15 and TRBJ1-4 for the parts outside the CDR3, the full variable domain is DAMVIQNPRYQVTQFGKPVTLSCSQTLNHNVMYWYQQKSSQAPKLLFHYYDKDFNNEADTPDNFQSRRPNTSFCFLDIRSPGLGDTAMYLCATSRRAGQGNEKLFFGSGTQLSVL.

The V and J genes are TRBV19 and TRBJ1-3, with a weak D call TRBD1 (5 bases). V gave up 6 bases and J gave up 0 bases, with 12 bases separating them. There are 15 residues in the CDR3. Germline CDR1 reads LNHDA; CDR2 reads SQIVND (reference sequence). Here the CDR3 DNA reads TGTGCCAGTAGACCCGACAGAAGCTCTGGAAACACCATATATTTT. Translating it yields CASRPDRSSGNTIYF.

V is TRBV18 and J is TRBJ1-3, with a tentative D call TRBD1 (6 bases). CDR1 and CDR2 from the germline V gene are KGHSH and LQKENI. The V and J ends lost 5 bases and 0 bases respectively, with 11 bases between them. CDR3 length: 15 amino acids. CDR3: CASSATGNSGNTIYF. The DNA of the CDR3 is TGTGCCAGCTCAGCTACAGGGAACTCTGGAAACACCATATATTTT.

V and J are TRBV14 and TRBJ2-7; 8 positions match TRBD1. Germline CDR1 and CDR2: SGHDN and FVKESK. V gave up 1 base and J gave up 1 base; unmatched junction bases: 3. The CDR3 is 15 amino acids. The CDR3 here is CASSQGTGNSYEQYF. The CDR3 bases are TGTGCCAGCAGCCAAGGGACAGGGAATTCCTACGAGCAGTACTTC.

The chain has TRBV3-1 (or the pseudogene TRBV3-2) and TRBJ2-3; 8 nucleotides line up with TRBD2. The germline CDR1 and CDR2 sequences are LGHDT and YNNKEL (reference sequence). V was pared by 0 bases and J by 7 bases, with 3 bases of the junction left unmatched. The CDR3 runs 14 residues. CDR3 nucleotide sequence: TGTGCCAGCAGCCAAGATGTAGCGGGGTATACGCAGTATTTT. Amino acid sequence: CASSQDVAGYTQYF.

This chain connects TRBV29-1 to TRBJ1-1; 9 bases agree with TRBD1. Germline V gives CDR1 SQVTM, CDR2 ANQGSEA. The trim removed 6 bases at V and 4 bases at J, leaving 12 bases unmatched. The CDR3 consists of 15 residues. CDR3 region: CSVTGGARRVTEAFF. CDR3 in DNA: TGCAGCGTCACAGGGGGCGCTAGGAGGGTCACTGAAGCTTTCTTT.

V usage is TRBV9 and J usage is TRBJ2-3, with TRBD2 identical over 7 bases. CDR1 is SGDLS and CDR2 is YYNGEE in the germline V gene. The V and J ends lost 4 bases and 3 bases, in that order; junction bases with no gene match: 8. The CDR3 extends over 15 amino acids. The CDR3: CASSPSGMVTDTQYF. The CDR3 DNA is TGTGCCAGCAGCCCCAGCGGGATGGTGACAGATACGCAGTATTTT. Full variable domain (outside the CDR3, taken from reference TRBV9 and TRBJ2-3): DSGVTQTPKHLITATGQRVTLRCSPRSGDLSVYWYQQSLDQGLQFLIQYYNGEERAKGNILERFSAQQFPDLHSELNLSSLELGDSALYFCASSPSGMVTDTQYFGPGTRLTVL.

The rearrangement uses TRBV7-2 and TRBJ2-6, with D possibly being TRBD1 (5 bases). This CDR3 is 15 amino acids long. V dropped 1 base and J dropped 4 bases, with 8 bases sitting between them. Germline CDR1 is SGHTA and CDR2 is FQGNSA. CDR3 bases: TGTGCCAGCAGCTTAGAGGGGTCCGGGGCCAACGTCCTGACTTTC. This encodes CASSLEGSGANVLTF.

This rearrangement joins TRBV5-4 to TRBJ2-3; D not certain. Between the trimmed V and J ends, which lost 0 bases and 8 bases, there was a span of 10 bases. Germline V gives CDR1 SGHNT, CDR2 YYREEE (reference sequence). The CDR3 has 13 amino acids. CDR3 protein: CASSLDASFTQYF. The CDR3 DNA sequence: TGTGCCAGCAGCTTGGACGCCAGTTTTACGCAGTATTTT. Combining the CDR3 with reference TRBV5-4 and TRBJ2-3 gives the whole variable domain ETGVTQSPTHLIKTRGQQVTLRCSSQSGHNTVSWYQQALGQGPQFIFQYYREEENGRGNFPPRFSGLQFPNYSSELNVNALELDDSALYLCASSLDASFTQYFGPGTRLTVL.

The chain has TRBV2 and TRBJ1-3; D may be TRBD1 (5 bases). V lost 0 bases to trimming and J lost 2 bases, with 8 bases between them. The CDR3 spans 15 residues. Germline CDR1 is SNHLY and CDR2 is FYNNEI. CDR3 DNA: TGTGCCAGCAGTGAAGCTCCAGGGACTGGAAACACCATATATTTT. It is translated as CASSEAPGTGNTIYF.

V usage is TRBV4-3 and J usage is TRBJ1-6; the D gene is possibly TRBD1 (6 bases). This CDR3 comprises 16 residues. The V end lost 1 base, the J end lost 5 bases, and 12 bases lay between the germline ends. Per germline, CDR1 LGHNA and CDR2 YSLEER. CDR3 amino acids: CASSQAPRGNNSPLHF. The CDR3 coding sequence is TGCGCCAGCAGCCAAGCTCCCAGGGGCAATAATTCACCCCTCCACTTT.

V and J are TRBV6-6 and TRBJ2-7; D uncertain. Per the germline V gene, CDR1 is MNHNY and CDR2 is SVGAGI (reference sequence). Trimming shortened V by 6 bases and J by 5 bases, and 8 bases separated the two germline ends. There are 11 residues in the CDR3. DNA of the CDR3: TGTGCCAGCAGCCTCGAGAACGAGCAGTACTTC. This encodes CASSLENEQYF.

The J gene is TRBJ1-2, the V gene TRBV4-3, with no clear D. Trimming cost V 6 bases and J 8 bases, with 16 bases left between them. The CDR3 loop spans 13 amino acids. Germline lookup yields CDR1 LGHNA and CDR2 YSLEER. CDR3 amino acids: CASSEQALYGYTF. The CDR3 nucleotides read TGCGCCAGCAGTGAGCAGGCCTTGTACGGCTACACCTTC.

The rearrangement uses TRBV29-1 and TRBJ1-1, with D maybe TRBD1 (5 bases). Germline values: CDR1 SQVTM, CDR2 ANQGSEA. This CDR3 is built from 13 residues. Trimming stripped 6 bases from V and 1 base from J, with 12 bases between. The CDR3 sequence: CSVGRTSNTEAFF. CDR3 nucleotides: TGCAGCGTGGGGCGGACCTCGAACACTGAAGCTTTCTTT.

CDR3 sequence reads: CASSLSSGRAYYEQYF. DNA for the CDR3: TGTGCCAGCAGTTTAAGTAGCGGGAGGGCCTACTACGAGCAGTACTTC. This rearrangement joins TRBV27 to TRBJ2-7; 11 bases line up with TRBD2. The CDR3 spans 16 residues. The V gene's germline CDR1 is MNHEY and CDR2 SMNVEV (reference sequence). V lost 2 bases and J lost 3; bases outside the gene matches: 6.

This clone came up a few times. At one of its ends the junction is not consistent with the germline gene, which may arise from a read error. The chain carries TRBV20-1 and TRBJ1-2; D gene unclear. In germline, CDR1 is DFQATT, CDR2 SNEGSKA (reference sequence). The CDR3 spans 11 residues. The CDR3 region is CTGNRGDGYTF. The CDR3 nucleotides are TGTACGGGAAACCGGGGAGATGGCTACACCTTC.